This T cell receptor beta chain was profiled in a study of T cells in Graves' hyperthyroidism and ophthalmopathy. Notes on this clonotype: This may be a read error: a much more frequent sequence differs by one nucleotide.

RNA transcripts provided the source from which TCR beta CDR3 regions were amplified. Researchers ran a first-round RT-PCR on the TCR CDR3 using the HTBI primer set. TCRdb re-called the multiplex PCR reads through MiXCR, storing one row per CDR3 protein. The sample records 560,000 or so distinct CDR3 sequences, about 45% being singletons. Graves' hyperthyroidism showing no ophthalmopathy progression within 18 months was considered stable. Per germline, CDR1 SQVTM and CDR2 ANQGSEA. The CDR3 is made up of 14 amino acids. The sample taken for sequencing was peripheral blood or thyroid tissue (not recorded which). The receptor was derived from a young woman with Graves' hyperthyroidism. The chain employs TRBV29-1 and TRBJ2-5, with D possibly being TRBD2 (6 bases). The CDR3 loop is CSVSREWRAETQYF. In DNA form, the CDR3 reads TGCAGTGTCAGCCGAGAGTGGAGGGCAGAGACCCAGTACTTC.